The T cell receptor beta chain described here comes from a study of shared clonotypes between healthy human individuals. Study results and caveats: Clonotypes shared by all four donors outscored non-shared clonotypes in generation probability.

The V and J ends lost 5 bases and 0 bases respectively, with 16 bases between them. CDR1 MDHEN and CDR2 SYDVKM come from the germline V gene. The CDR3 spans 16 residues. About 33,000 T cell genomes (around 190 ng DNA) went into each sorted-subset replicate. The table came from immunoSEQ multiplex PCR; TCRdb's copy has only in-frame clones and leaves some out. The repertoire includes approximately 2.1 million clones, 93% of them detected once, and approximately 0.4% sits in the top ten. In regard to this clone: Its antigen is not identified.

Sequencing input: naive CD4+ T cells from PBMCs. Subset of the sample: CD45RA+ positively selected. The chain has TRBV28 and TRBJ1-1, with no clear D. This receptor was identified in a man younger than 35 in good health. Some clones in this sample may be carry-over from other donors' samples. For the CDR3, the DNA is TGTGCCAGCAGTGCCGAGGACGGAACCCTGAACACTGAAGCTTTCTTT. It translates to CASSAEDGTLNTEAFF.